This TCR beta chain was retrieved from a study of blood T cells in healthy people across ages. Study information: Through template switching, about one barcoded beta molecule was captured per two T cells, as measured in model experiments.

For every donor, a draw yielded around 10 milliliters of peripheral blood. Isolation per sample recovered at least 6 million PBMCs. Sample-barcoded 5' priming and a J-beta primer mix drove a second PCR of roughly 7 to 11 cycles. TCRdb re-analysed the 5' RACE reads in MiXCR, keeping a single row per CDR3 protein. This sample has over 1.5 million distinct CDR3 sequences, with about 49% found just once. What was sequenced was blood. The sequence was collected from a woman in her thirties or forties in good health.

As DNA, the CDR3 is TGCGCCAGCAGCCAAGAATTATCTCTAGGGGTAGGGGAGCAGTACTTC. As protein: CASSQELSLGVGEQYF. The chain joins TRBV4-3 to TRBJ2-7; D possibly corresponds to TRBD1 (5 bases). The germline V gene has CDR1 LGHNA and CDR2 YSLEER. The CDR3 sequence is 16 residues long. V lost 0 bases, J lost 7 bases, and 19 bases lay in between.